These 17 T cell receptor beta chains originate from one sample sequenced in a study of tumor-infiltrating lymphocytes in primary liver carcinoma. Researchers generated TCR beta cDNA from about 0.5 ug of total RNA, relying on a constant-region primer. Libraries covering TCR beta were generated through three nested multiplex PCR rounds (using a slightly modified ARM-PCR). Use of TRBV1-TRBV30 forward primers with a C-beta reverse primer characterized the first two PCR rounds, which lasted 10 cycles each. TCRdb re-derived calls from the multiplex PCR reads in MiXCR, one entry per CDR3 protein. Among over 40,000 distinct CDR3 sequences, around 77% were seen once, and the ten largest hold approximately 25%. The source material, about 18-31 mg of unsorted bulk tissue, was used to co-extract RNA and DNA. Sequenced material: liver tumor tissue from sampling region 5. The sample's subset: tumor region T5, tumor centre. Receptor source: a man aged 40-55 years with primary liver carcinoma and hepatitis B virus infection.

This clonotype has a handful of counts. A read error may explain this, as a much larger clone is one base away. The CDR3 region has the DNA TGCGCCAGCGGCTCGGGGGGGGCTCAAGCTAACTATGGCTACACCTTC. Amino acids: CASGSGGAQANYGYTF. The chain joins TRBV5-1 to TRBJ1-2, with a possible D match to TRBD1 (6 bases). V was pared by 7 bases and J by 0 bases, with 19 bases between. Germline V gene sequence: CDR1 SGHRS, CDR2 YFSETQ. This CDR3 comprises 16 residues.

The gene calls are TRBV11-2 and TRBJ1-5; the D gene is possibly TRBD1 (5 bases). Germline CDR1 reads SGHAT; CDR2 reads FQNNGV. V lost 5 bases and J lost 1, with 18 bases in between. CDR3 length: 17 residues. The CDR3 DNA reads as TGTGCCAGCAGCGTAGTAGGGGTAACCAGGAGCAATCAGCCCCAGCATTTT. Protein product: CASSVVGVTRSNQPQHF.

At least ten counts were recorded for this clonotype. The genes are TRBV28 and TRBJ1-5, with a possible D match to TRBD1 (5 bases). The CDR3 covers 12 residues. The V end was cut by 7 bases, the J end by 7 bases, with 11 bases between. CDR1 and CDR2 from the germline V gene are MDHEN and SYDVKM. In nucleotides, the CDR3 is TGTGCCAGCAACATAAGGGGACAGCCCCAGCATTTT. Its protein product is CASNIRGQPQHF. Drawing the rest from reference TRBV28 and TRBJ1-5, the complete variable domain is DVKVTQSSRYLVKRTGEKVFLECVQDMDHENMFWYRQDPGLGLRLIYFSYDVKMKEKGDIPEGYSVSREKKERFSLILESASTNQTSMYLCASNIRGQPQHFGDGTRLSIL.

The chain links TRBV6-5 to TRBJ2-7; 7 bases are shared with TRBD1. Trimming at V came to 6 bases and at J to 3 bases, leaving 5 bases not matched to a gene. The CDR3 consists of 13 residues. CDR1 is MNHEY and CDR2 is SVGAGI in the germline V gene. As DNA, the CDR3 is TGTGCCAGCAGGTGGACAGGCGACTACGAGCAGTACTTC. Its translation: CASRWTGDYEQYF.

This clonotype was detected many times. One junction end disagrees with the germline gene, perhaps due to a read error. The chain recombines TRBV11-2 with TRBJ1-5; D not certain. From germline, CDR1 is SGHAT and CDR2 FQNNGV. The CDR3 runs to 16 residues. The CDR3 region has the DNA TGTGCCAGCGGCTTAGGAGGCACGGGTTGGGCTCAGCCCCAGCATTTT. Translating it yields CASGLGGTGWAQPQHF.

Many counts were recorded for this clonotype. V usage is TRBV6-2 or TRBV6-3 and J usage is TRBJ2-3; the match to TRBD2 covers 13 bases. The length of the CDR3 is 16 residues. V was clipped by 6 bases and J by 8 bases; unmatched bases: 11. Per germline, CDR1 MNHEY and CDR2 SVGEGT. CDR3 region: CASSSRLAGGSSTQYF. As DNA, the CDR3 is TGTGCCAGCAGCAGCCGACTAGCGGGAGGTTCAAGTACGCAGTATTTT.

Comment on this clonotype: One junction end disagrees with the germline gene, perhaps due to a read error. This chain joins TRBV11-3 and TRBJ2-1, with no clear D. Germline values: CDR1 SGHNT, CDR2 YENEEA. The CDR3 has 14 amino acids. The CDR3 coding sequence is TGTGCCAGCAGCTTCGCCGGCCCCTACGATGAGCACCTCTTC. Protein: CASSFAGPYDEHLF.

The table lists this clonotype with a few counts. In DNA form, the CDR3 reads TGCAGTGCTCCCGCAGGGCCCTACGAGCAGTACTTC. This gives the protein CSAPAGPYEQYF. The chain joins TRBV20-1 to TRBJ2-7, with TRBD1 as a possible D gene (5 bases). The V end lost 5 bases, the J end lost 2 bases, and 10 bases lay between the germline ends. The length of the CDR3 is 12 residues. In germline, CDR1 is DFQATT, CDR2 SNEGSKA (reference sequence).

Regarding this clonotype: Relative to the germline gene, one junction end is altered; a read error may explain this. The V and J genes are TRBV4-2 and TRBJ2-7; the D gene could be TRBD1 or TRBD2 (5 bases each). The germline V gene encodes CDR1 LGHNA and CDR2 YNFKEQ. The CDR3 loop spans 15 amino acids. DNA for the CDR3: TGTGCCAGCAACCAAGAAAGGGACCGACCGTACGAGCACTACTTC. Translated: CASNQERDRPYEHYF.

This clonotype was recorded many times. The V gene is TRBV5-1, the J gene TRBJ2-1; 10 bases match TRBD2. CDR3 length: 15 amino acids. After removal of 1 base from V and 6 bases from J, the junction contained 4 bases not matched to a gene. Germline lookup yields CDR1 SGHRS and CDR2 YFSETQ. CDR3 protein: CASSLITSGTNEQFF. The CDR3 DNA reads as TGCGCCAGCAGCTTGATTACTAGCGGGACCAATGAGCAGTTCTTC.

The chain combines TRBV28 with TRBJ2-1; D perhaps matches TRBD2 (5 bases). CDR1 and CDR2 from the germline V gene are MDHEN and SYDVKM. V gave up 10 bases and J gave up 3 bases, with 16 bases separating them. This CDR3 comprises 14 residues. CDR3 residues: CANILTSGYNEQFF. The CDR3 DNA reads as TGTGCCAACATTTTAACCAGCGGCTACAATGAGCAGTTCTTC.

This clonotype was seen only once. The J gene is TRBJ2-3, the V gene TRBV11-1, with D perhaps TRBD1 (5 bases). The DNA end lines up better with TRBJ1-5; the J call may be wrong. CDR3 size: 19 residues. The V gene's germline CDR1 is SGHAT and CDR2 FQDESV (reference sequence). CDR3 residues: CASGSGGSSVGARTDTQHF. CDR3 DNA sequence: TGTGCCAGCGGCTCTGGGGGAAGCTCTGTGGGAGCCCGCACAGATACGCAGCATTTT.

The chain uses TRBV28 and TRBJ1-6; D is uncertain. The length of the CDR3 is 13 residues. With 9 bases removed from V and 4 bases from J, the gap between germline ends came to 10 bases. The germline V gene has CDR1 MDHEN and CDR2 SYDVKM. The CDR3 loop is CASLKRYNSPLHF. Written as DNA, the CDR3 is TGTGCCAGTCTTAAAAGATATAATTCACCCCTCCACTTT.

The chain recombines TRBV12-3 or TRBV12-4 with TRBJ2-5; tentatively, D is TRBD2 (6 bases). The CDR3 is 13 amino acids. V lost 10 bases and J lost 4, with 16 bases in between. CDR3 sequence (DNA): TGTGCCACCAGCCGAGGCGGGGCAGAGACCCAGTACTTC. Protein: CATSRGGAETQYF.

To note about this clonotype: Here the CDR3 omits its conserved ending phenylalanine or tryptophan, so a read error is the likely source. The V gene is TRBV5-4, the J gene TRBJ2-7, with a weak D call TRBD2 (5 bases). Per germline, CDR1 SGHNT and CDR2 YYREEE (reference sequence). This CDR3 is 14 amino acids long. Trimming cost V 4 bases and J 6 bases, with 17 bases left between them. The CDR3 DNA reads TGTGCCAGCAGCGAGGCGGACTGGGTCCCCGAGCAGTACCTC. Protein sequence: CASSEADWVPEQYL.

The count of this clonotype is one. Just one base apart from a much larger clone, this may be a read error. The V gene is TRBV5-1, the J gene TRBJ2-7; TRBD2 aligns across 10 bases. The CDR3 length is 16 residues. Germline loops: CDR1 SGHRS, CDR2 YFSETQ. The V gene end was trimmed by 4 bases and the J gene end by 7 bases; junction bases not matched to a gene: 14. The CDR3 coding sequence is TGCGCCAGCAGCGTGTCTAGCGGGAGCTCCTACGATGAGCAGTACTTC. Encoded protein: CASSVSSGSSYDEQYF.

With regard to this clonotype: One end of the junction fails to match germline, which may point to a read error. This chain joins TRBV7-9 and TRBJ2-7, with 7 bases identical to TRBD1. This CDR3 region has 13 residues. The germline CDR1 and CDR2 sequences are SEHNR and FQNEAQ (reference sequence). CDR3 protein: CVSNHDRVYEQYF. Here the CDR3 DNA reads TGTGTCAGCAACCATGACAGGGTCTACGAGCAGTACTTC.